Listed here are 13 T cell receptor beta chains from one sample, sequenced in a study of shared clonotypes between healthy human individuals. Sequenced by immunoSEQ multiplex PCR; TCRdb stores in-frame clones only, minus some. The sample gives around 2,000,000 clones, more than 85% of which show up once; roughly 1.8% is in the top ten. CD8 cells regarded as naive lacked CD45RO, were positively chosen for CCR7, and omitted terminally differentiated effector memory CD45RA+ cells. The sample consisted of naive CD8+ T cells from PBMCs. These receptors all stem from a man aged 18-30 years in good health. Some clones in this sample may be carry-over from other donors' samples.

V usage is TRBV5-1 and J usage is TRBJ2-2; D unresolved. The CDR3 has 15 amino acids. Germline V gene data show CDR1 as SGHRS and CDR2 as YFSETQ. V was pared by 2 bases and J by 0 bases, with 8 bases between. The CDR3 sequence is CASSFLHSNTGELFF. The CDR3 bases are TGCGCCAGCAGCTTCCTCCACTCGAACACCGGGGAGCTGTTTTTT.

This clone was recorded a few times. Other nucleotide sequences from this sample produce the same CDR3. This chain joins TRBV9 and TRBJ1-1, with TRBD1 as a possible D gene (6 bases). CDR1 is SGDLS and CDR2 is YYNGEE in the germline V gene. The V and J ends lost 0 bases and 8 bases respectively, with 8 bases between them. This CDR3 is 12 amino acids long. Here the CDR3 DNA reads TGTGCCAGCAGCGTAGGCACAGGGGAAGCTTTCTTT. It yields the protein CASSVGTGEAFF.

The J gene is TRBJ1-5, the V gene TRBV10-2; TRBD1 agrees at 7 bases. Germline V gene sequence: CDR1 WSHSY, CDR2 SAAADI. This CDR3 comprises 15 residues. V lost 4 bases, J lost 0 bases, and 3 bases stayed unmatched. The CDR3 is CASSGGGYSNQPQHF. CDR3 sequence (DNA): TGCGCCAGCAGTGGAGGGGGCTATAGCAATCAGCCCCAGCATTTT.

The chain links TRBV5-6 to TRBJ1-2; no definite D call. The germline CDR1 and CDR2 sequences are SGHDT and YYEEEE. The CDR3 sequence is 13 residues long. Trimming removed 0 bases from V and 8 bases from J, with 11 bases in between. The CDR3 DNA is TGTGCCAGCAGCTTGGGGGGAAAGGGCGGCTACACCTTC. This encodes CASSLGGKGGYTF.

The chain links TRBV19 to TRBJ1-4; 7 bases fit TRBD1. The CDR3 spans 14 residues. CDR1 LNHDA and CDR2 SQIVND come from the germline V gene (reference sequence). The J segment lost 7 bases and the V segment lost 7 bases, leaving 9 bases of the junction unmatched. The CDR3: CASTETGRGEKLFF. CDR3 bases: TGTGCCAGTACAGAGACAGGGAGGGGTGAAAAACTGTTTTTT.

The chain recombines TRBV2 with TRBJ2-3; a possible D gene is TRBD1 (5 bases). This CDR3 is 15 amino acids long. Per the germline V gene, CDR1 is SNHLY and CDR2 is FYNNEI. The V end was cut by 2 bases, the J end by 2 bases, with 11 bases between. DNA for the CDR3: TGTGCCAGCAGTGAACGGCGCAGGGACACAGATACGCAGTATTTT. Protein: CASSERRRDTDTQYF.

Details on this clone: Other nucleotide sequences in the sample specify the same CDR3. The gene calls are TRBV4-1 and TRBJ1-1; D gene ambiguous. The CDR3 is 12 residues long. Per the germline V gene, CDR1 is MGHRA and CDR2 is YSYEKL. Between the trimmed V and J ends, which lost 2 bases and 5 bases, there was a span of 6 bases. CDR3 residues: CASSQLRTEAFF. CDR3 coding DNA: TGCGCCAGCAGCCAACTGCGGACTGAAGCTTTCTTT.

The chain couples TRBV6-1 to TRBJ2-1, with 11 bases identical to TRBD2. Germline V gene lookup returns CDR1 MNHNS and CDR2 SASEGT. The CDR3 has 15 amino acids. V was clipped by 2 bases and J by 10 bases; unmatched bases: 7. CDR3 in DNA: TGTGCCAGCAGTGAACGTACTAGCGGGAGACGAGAGCAGTTCTTC. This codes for CASSERTSGRREQFF.

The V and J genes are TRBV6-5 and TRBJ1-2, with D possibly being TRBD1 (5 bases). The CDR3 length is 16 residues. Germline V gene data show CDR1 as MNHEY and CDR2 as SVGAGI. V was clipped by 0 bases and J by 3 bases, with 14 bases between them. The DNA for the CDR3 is TGTGCCAGCAGTTACTCGACGGGGGAACAGGACTATGGCTACACCTTC. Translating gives CASSYSTGEQDYGYTF.

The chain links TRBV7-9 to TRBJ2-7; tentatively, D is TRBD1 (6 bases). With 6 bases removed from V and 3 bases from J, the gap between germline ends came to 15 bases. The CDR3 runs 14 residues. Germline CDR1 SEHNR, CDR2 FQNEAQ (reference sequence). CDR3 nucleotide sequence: TGTGCCAGCAGACCCCCAGCAGGGGACTACGAGCAGTACTTC. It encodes CASRPPAGDYEQYF. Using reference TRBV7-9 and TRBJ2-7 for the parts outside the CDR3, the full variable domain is DTGVSQNPRHKITKRGQNVTFRCDPISEHNRLYWYRQTLGQGPEFLTYFQNEAQLEKSRLLSDRFSAERPKGSFSTLEIQRTEQGDSAMYLCASRPPAGDYEQYFGPGTRLTVT.

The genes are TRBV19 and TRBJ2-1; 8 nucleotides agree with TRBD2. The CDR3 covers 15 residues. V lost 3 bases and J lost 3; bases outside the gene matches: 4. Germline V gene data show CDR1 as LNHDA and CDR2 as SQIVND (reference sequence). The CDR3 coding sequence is TGTGCCAGTAGTATTTCTCGGGGGGGCTACAATGAGCAGTTCTTC. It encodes CASSISRGGYNEQFF.

The DNA for the CDR3 is TGCGCCAGCAGCCAAGAGCCCAGCGGGAAAGAGACCCAGTACTTC. Amino acid sequence: CASSQEPSGKETQYF. The chain employs TRBV4-3 and TRBJ2-5; 7 positions match TRBD2. V lost 0 bases, J lost 3 bases, and 4 bases stayed unmatched. The germline CDR1 and CDR2 sequences are LGHNA and YSLEER. The CDR3 runs to 15 residues.

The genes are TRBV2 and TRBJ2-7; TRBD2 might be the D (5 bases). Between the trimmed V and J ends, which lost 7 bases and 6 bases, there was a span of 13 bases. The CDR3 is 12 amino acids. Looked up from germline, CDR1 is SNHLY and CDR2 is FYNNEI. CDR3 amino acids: CASTSSFREQYF. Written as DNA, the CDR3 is TGTGCCAGCACCTCTAGCTTTCGCGAGCAGTACTTC.